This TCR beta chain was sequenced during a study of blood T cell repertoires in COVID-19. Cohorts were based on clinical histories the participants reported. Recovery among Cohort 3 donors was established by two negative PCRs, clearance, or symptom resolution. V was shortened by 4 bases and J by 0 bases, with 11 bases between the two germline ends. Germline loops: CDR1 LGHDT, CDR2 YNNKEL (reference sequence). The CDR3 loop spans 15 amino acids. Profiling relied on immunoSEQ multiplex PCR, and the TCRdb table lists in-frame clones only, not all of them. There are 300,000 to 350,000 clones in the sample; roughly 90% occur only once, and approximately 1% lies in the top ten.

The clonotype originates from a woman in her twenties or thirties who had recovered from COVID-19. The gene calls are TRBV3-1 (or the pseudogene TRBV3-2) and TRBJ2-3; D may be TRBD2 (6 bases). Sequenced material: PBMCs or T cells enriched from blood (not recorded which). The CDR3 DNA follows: TGTGCCAGCAGCCTAGCGGTTTCTAGCACAGATACGCAGTATTTT. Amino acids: CASSLAVSSTDTQYF.